The T cell receptor (beta chain) under discussion was sequenced for a study of T cell repertoires in cytomegalovirus infection (dated by TCRdb to the late 2010s). Describing the broader study: Recently identified HLA-C-restricted CMV epitopes, whose presentation resists viral immunomodulation, were targeted by peptide stimulations together with well-studied HLA-B-restricted epitopes. The HLA type of each donor mattered for the analysis, because public TCR beta signatures pointed to carriage of CMV infection along with the matching HLA type.

TCRdb records Illumina HiSeq 1500 as the sequencer. In-frame beta chains were kept once TCRdb had trimmed the public reads at Q25 with fastp and called clones with MiXCR. Rows with one shared CDR3 protein collapse into an entry with the most common genes and DNA. The sample records a few hundred thousand distinct CDR3 sequences, about 44% of which are singletons. Around two fifths of the sample is taken by the ten largest. Paper-wide results and their limitations: Cumulative frequency of public TCR beta family members discriminated carriers of CMV infection plus the relevant HLA type in this cohort and an independent roughly 350-donor cohort. The ex vivo response was dominated by HLA-C-restricted CMV-specific TCR beta clonotypes, which also provided the single most frequent clonotype in two of eight donors.

In the case of this clonotype: Its specific antigen is unknown. Per-base quality was not reported, and no clone a single base away is much larger than it.

The sample's treatment or condition, from its label and the paper: in vitro stimulation with specific CMV peptide epitopes to enrich CMV-specific T cells. V lost 6 bases and J lost 2 bases; the stretch between them is 7 bases long. Measured from the cysteine to the phenylalanine, the CDR3 is 12 residues long. Kept here is only the CDR3 DNA, which spans 36 bases and is read in frame from base 1. CDR1 SEHNR and CDR2 FQNEAQ were looked up in the germline V gene (reference sequence). The chain is made from TRBV7-9 and TRBJ1-1; the D gene is possibly TRBD1, with 5 bases matching. The input for sequencing was cultured PBMCs, taken from culture after CMV antigen stimulation. The source of this sequence is a human donor in good health (CMV status not recorded). Some clones in this sample may be carry-over from other donors' samples. The encoded CDR3 is CASRQDNTEAFF. The nucleotide sequence is given as TGTGCCAGCAGACAGGATAACACTGAAGCTTTCTTT.